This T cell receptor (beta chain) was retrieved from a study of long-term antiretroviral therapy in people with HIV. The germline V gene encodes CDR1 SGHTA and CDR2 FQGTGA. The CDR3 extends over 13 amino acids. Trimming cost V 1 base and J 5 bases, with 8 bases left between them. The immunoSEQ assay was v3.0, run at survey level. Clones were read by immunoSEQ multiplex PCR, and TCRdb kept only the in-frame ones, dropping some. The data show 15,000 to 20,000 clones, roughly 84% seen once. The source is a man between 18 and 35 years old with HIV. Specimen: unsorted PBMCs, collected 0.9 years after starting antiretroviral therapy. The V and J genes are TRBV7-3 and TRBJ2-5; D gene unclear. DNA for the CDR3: TGTGCCAGCAGCTTAATTCTCGGGGAGACCCAGTACTTC. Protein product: CASSLILGETQYF.